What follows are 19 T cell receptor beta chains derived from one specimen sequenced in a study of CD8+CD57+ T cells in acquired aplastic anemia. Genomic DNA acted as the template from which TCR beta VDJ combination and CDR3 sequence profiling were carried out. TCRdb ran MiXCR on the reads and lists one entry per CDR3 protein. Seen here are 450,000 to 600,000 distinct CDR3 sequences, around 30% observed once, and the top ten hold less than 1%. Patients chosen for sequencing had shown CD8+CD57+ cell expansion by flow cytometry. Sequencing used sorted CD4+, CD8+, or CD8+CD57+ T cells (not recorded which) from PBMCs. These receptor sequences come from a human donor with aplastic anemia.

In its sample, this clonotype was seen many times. In DNA form, the CDR3 reads TGCAGTGCTAGAGTTGCAAGTGGCTACACCTTC. Translating it yields CSARVASGYTF. V gene TRBV20-1 combines with J gene TRBJ1-2; D remains ambiguous. The V gene's germline CDR1 is DFQATT and CDR2 SNEGSKA (reference sequence). The V end was cut by 1 base, the J end by 7 bases, with 7 bases between. This CDR3 spans 11 amino acids.

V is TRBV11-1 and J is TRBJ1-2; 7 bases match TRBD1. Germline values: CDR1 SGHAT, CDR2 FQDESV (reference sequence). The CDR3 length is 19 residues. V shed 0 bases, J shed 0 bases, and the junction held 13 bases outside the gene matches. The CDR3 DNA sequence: TGTGCCAGCAGCTTAGCGCAAGGGGGCGCGTTGGGGGCTAACTATGGCTACACCTTC. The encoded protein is CASSLAQGGALGANYGYTF.

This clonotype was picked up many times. The CDR3 region has the DNA TGTGCCAGCAGCTTCGGGGGGAATGGCTACACCTTC. It encodes CASSFGGNGYTF. The V and J genes are TRBV7-9 and TRBJ1-2, with a weak D call TRBD1 (5 bases). Germline V gene lookup returns CDR1 SEHNR and CDR2 FQNEAQ (reference sequence). V gave up 3 bases and J gave up 6 bases, with 8 bases separating them. The CDR3 extends over 12 amino acids.

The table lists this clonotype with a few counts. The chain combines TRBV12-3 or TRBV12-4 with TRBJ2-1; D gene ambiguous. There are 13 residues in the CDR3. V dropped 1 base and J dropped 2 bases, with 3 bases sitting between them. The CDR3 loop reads CASSLVTYNEQFF. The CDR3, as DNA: TGTGCCAGCAGTTTAGTCACCTACAATGAGCAGTTCTTC.

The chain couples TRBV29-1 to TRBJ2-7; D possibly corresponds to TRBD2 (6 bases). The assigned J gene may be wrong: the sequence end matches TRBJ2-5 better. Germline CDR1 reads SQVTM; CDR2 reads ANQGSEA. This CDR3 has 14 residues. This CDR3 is CSATPSGLQETQYF. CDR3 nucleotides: TGCAGCGCGACTCCGAGCGGGTTACAAGAGACCCAGTACTTC.

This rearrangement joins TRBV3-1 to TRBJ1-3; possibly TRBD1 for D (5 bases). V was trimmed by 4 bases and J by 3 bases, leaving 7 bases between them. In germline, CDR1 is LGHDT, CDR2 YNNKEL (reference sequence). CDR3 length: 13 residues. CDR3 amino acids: CASSPQGGNTIYF. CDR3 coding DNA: TGTGCCAGCAGCCCGCAGGGTGGAAACACCATATATTTT.

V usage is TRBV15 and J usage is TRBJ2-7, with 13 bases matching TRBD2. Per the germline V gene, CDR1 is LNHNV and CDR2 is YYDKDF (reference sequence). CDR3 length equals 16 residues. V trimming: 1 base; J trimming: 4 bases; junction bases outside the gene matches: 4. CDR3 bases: TGTGCCACCAGCAGAGGGACTAGCGGGGGCGTATACGAGCAGTACTTC. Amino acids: CATSRGTSGGVYEQYF.

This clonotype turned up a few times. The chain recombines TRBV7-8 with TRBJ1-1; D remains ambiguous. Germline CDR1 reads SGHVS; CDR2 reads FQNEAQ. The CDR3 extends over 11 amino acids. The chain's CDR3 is CASSTSVGAFF. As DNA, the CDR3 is TGTGCTAGCTCCACGTCAGTAGGAGCTTTCTTT.

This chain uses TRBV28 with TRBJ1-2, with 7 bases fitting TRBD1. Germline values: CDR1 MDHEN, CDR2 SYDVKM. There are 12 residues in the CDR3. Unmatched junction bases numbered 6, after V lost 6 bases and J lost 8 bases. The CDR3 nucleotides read TGTGCCAGCAGACGCACAGGGGAAGGCTACACCTTC. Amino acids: CASRRTGEGYTF.

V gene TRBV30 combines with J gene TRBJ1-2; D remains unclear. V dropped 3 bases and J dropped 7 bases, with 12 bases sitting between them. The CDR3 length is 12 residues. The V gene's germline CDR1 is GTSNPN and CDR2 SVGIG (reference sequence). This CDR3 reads CAWRQYHLGYTF. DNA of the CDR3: TGTGCCTGGAGACAATACCACCTTGGCTACACCTTC. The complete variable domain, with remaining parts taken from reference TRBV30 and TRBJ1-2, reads SQTIHQWPATLVQPVGSPLSLECTVEGTSNPNLYWYRQAAGRGLQLLFYSVGIGQISSEVPQNLSASRPQDRQFILSSKKLLLSDSGFYLCAWRQYHLGYTFGSGTRLTVV.

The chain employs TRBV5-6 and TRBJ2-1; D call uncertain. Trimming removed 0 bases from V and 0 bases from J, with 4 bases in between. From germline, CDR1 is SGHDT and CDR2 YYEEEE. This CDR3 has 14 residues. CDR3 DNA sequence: TGTGCCAGCAGCTTGGATGTCTCCTACAATGAGCAGTTCTTC. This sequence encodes CASSLDVSYNEQFF.

CDR3 coding DNA: TGCAGCGTTGTTGCACGAGCCCTTGCTTTCTTT. Translation: CSVVARALAFF. The V call is TRBV29-1, the J call TRBJ1-1; no clear D gene. CDR3 size: 11 residues. Germline V gene sequence: CDR1 SQVTM, CDR2 ANQGSEA. V gave up 4 bases and J gave up 11 bases, with 14 bases separating them. Filled out from reference TRBV29-1 and TRBJ1-1, the complete variable domain reads SAVISQKPSRDICQRGTSLTIQCQVDSQVTMMFWYRQQPGQSLTLIATANQGSEATYESGFVIDKFPISRPNLTFSTLTVSNMSPEDSSIYLCSVVARALAFFGQGTRLTVV.

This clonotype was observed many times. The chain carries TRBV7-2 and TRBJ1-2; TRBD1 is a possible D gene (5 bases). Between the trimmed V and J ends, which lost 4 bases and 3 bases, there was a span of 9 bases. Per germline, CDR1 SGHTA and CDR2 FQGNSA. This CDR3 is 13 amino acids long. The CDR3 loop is CASSSARDYGYTF. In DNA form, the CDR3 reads TGTGCCAGCAGCTCCGCCAGGGACTATGGCTACACCTTC.

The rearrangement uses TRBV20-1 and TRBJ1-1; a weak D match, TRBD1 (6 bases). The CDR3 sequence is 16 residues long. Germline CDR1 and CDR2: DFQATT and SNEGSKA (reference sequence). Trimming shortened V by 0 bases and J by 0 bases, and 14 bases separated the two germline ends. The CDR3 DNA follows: TGCAGTGCTAGAGATAGAGGGGGGCAGTTGAACACTGAAGCTTTCTTT. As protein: CSARDRGGQLNTEAFF.

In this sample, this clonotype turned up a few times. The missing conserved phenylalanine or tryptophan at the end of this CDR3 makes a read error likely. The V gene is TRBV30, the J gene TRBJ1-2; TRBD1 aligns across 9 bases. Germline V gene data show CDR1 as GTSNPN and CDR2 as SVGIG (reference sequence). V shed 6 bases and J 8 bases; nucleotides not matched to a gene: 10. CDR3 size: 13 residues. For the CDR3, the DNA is TGTGCCTGTCGTCGGACAGGGGAATTCGGCTACACCGTC. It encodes CACRRTGEFGYTV.

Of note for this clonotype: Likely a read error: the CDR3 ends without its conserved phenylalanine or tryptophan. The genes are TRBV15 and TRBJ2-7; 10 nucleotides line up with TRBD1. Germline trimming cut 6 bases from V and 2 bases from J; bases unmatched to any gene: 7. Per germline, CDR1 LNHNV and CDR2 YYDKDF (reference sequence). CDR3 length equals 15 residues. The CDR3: CATSRWGQGTYEQYL. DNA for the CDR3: TGTGCCACCAGTAGATGGGGACAGGGGACCTACGAGCAGTACCTC.

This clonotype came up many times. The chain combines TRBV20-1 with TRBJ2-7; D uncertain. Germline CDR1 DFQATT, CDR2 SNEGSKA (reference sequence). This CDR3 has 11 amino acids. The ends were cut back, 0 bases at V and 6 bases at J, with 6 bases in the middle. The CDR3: CSARDPGEQYF. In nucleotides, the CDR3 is TGCAGTGCTAGAGATCCGGGCGAGCAGTACTTC.

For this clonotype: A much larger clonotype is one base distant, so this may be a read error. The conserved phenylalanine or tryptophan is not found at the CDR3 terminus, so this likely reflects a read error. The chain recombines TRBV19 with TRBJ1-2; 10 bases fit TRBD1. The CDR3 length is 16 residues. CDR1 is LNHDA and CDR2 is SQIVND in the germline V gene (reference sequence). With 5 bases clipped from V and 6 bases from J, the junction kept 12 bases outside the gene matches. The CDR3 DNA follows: TGTGCCAGTAGTCACGACGGACAGGGGGTTATCGATGGCTACACCCTC. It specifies CASSHDGQGVIDGYTL.

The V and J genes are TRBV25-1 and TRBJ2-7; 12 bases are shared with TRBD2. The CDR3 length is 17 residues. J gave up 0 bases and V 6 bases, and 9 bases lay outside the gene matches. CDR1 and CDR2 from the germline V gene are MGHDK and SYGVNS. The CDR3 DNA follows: TGTGCCAGCAGCCTGGGGACTAGCGGGTGGGGCTCCTACGAGCAGTACTTC. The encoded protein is CASSLGTSGWGSYEQYF.